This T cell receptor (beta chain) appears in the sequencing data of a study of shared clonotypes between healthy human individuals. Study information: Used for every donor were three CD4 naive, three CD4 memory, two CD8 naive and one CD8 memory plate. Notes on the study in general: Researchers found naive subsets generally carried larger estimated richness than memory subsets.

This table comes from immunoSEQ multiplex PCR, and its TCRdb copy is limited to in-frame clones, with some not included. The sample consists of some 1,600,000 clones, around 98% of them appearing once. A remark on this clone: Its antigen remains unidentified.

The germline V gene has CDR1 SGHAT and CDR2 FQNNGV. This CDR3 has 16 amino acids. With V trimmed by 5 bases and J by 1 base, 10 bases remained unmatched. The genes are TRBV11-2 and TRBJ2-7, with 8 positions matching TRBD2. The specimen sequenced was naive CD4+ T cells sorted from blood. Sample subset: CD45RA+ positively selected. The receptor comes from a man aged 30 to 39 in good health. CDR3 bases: TGTGCCAGCAGCACAATAGCGGGGACCGCGTCCTACGAGCAGTACTTC. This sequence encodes CASSTIAGTASYEQYF.